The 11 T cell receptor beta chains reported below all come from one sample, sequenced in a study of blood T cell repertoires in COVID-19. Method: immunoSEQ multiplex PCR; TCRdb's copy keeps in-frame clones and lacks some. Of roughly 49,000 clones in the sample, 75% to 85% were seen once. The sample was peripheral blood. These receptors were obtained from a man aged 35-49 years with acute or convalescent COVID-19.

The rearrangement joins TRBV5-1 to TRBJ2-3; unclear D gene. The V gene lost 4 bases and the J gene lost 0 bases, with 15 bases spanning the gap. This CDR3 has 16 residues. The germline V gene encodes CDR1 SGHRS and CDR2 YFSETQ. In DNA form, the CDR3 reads TGCGCCAGCAGCCTCTCGGGTGGTTGGAGCACAGATACGCAGTATTTT. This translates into CASSLSGGWSTDTQYF.

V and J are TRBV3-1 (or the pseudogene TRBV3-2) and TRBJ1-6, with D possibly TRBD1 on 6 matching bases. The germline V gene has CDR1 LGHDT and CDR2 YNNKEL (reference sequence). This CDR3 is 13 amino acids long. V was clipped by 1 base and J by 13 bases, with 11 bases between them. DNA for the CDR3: TGTGCCAGCAGCCAAGTTCGGGGGGCTCCCCTCCACTTT. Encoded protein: CASSQVRGAPLHF.

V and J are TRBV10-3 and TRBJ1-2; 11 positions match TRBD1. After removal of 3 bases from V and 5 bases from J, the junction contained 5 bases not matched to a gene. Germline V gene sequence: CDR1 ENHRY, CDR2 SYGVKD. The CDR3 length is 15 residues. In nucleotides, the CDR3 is TGTGCCATCAGTGACACGGACAGGGGGCTATATGGCTACACCTTC. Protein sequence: CAISDTDRGLYGYTF.

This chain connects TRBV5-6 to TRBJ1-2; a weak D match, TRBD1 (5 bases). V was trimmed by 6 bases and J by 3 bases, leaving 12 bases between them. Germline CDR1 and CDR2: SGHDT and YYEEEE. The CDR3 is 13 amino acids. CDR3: CASIARDYYGYTF. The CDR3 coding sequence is TGTGCCAGCATAGCCAGGGATTACTATGGCTACACCTTC.

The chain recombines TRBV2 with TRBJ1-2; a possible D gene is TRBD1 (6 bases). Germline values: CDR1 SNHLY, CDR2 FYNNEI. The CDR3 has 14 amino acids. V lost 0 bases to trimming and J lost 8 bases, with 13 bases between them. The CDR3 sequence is CASSEALRGGGYTF. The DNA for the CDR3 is TGTGCCAGCAGTGAAGCGCTTCGAGGGGGAGGCTACACCTTC.

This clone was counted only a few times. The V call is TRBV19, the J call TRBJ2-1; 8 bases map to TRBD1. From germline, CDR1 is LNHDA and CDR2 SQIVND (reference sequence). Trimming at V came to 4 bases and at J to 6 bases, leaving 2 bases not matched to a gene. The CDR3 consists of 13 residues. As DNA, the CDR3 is TGTGCCAGTAGTACCACAGGGGGCAATGAGCAGTTCTTC. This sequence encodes CASSTTGGNEQFF.

In nucleotides, the CDR3 is TGTGCCAGCAGTTACTCAGGCGTCCAAGGGGCTGAAGCTTTCTTT. Protein product: CASSYSGVQGAEAFF. The chain carries TRBV6-5 and TRBJ1-1; a weak D match, TRBD1 (5 bases). The V gene lost 0 bases and the J gene lost 6 bases, with 14 bases spanning the gap. The CDR3 is 15 amino acids. CDR1 is MNHEY, CDR2 SVGAGI, per germline.

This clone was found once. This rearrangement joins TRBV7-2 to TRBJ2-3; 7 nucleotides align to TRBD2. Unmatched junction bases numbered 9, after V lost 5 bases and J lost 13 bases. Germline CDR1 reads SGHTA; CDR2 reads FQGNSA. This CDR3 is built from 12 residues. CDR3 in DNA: TGTGCCAGCAGCCGCGGGGGACGGAGGGAGTATTTT. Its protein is CASSRGGRREYF.

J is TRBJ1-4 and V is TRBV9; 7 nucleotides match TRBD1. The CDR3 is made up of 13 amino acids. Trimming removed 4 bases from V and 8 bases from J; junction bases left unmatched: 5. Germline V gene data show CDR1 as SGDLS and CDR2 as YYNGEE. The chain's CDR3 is CASSSDRREKLFF. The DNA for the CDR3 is TGTGCCAGCAGCTCGGACAGGAGGGAAAAACTGTTTTTT. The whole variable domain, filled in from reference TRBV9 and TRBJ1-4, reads DSGVTQTPKHLITATGQRVTLRCSPRSGDLSVYWYQQSLDQGLQFLIQYYNGEERAKGNILERFSAQQFPDLHSELNLSSLELGDSALYFCASSSDRREKLFFGSGTQLSVL.

The CDR3 loop is CASSIRGQGFSGNTIYF. As DNA, the CDR3 is TGTGCCAGCAGCATCCGGGGACAGGGCTTCTCTGGAAACACCATATATTTT. This chain joins TRBV5-8 and TRBJ1-3; 9 bases align to TRBD1. V lost 4 bases to trimming and J lost 0 bases; unmatched junction nucleotides: 8. From germline, CDR1 is SGHTS and CDR2 YDEGEE. This CDR3 is built from 17 residues.

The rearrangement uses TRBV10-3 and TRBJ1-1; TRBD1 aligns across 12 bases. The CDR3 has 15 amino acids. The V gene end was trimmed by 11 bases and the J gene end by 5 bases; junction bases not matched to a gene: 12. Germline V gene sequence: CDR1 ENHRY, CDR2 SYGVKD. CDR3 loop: CAVSGQGAEETEAFF. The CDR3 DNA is TGTGCCGTCTCGGGACAGGGGGCTGAAGAAACTGAAGCTTTCTTT.